This entry concerns a single T cell receptor beta chain. Its matching antigen is unknown. For each CDR3 protein, TCRdb gives one entry from its re-call of the 5' RACE reads, without DNA. The sample totals approximately 330,000 distinct CDR3 sequences. The data stem from a study of monozygotic twins with inflammatory bowel disease. Study results and caveats: Lower TCRbeta diversity (inverse Simpson) was seen in IBD patients than in healthy co-twins.

The germline V gene encodes CDR1 MNHNS and CDR2 SASEGT. The CDR3 length is 14 residues. The sequence came from a human donor with ulcerative colitis or Crohn's disease, or a healthy co-twin of an affected twin (not recorded which). V is TRBV6-1 and J is TRBJ2-2; the TCRdb D gene call, TRBD1, has no DNA to confirm it. Sequenced: blood. Here the CDR3 reads CATGGSSNTGELFF.